Listed here are 13 T cell receptor beta chains from one sample, sequenced in a study of blood T cell repertoires in COVID-19. Assay used: immunoSEQ multiplex PCR; TCRdb lists only in-frame clones, some missing. The sample has some 19,000 clones; roughly 89% are singletons. Sequenced material: peripheral blood. The origin of the receptors is a man in his fifties or sixties with active COVID-19.

V gene TRBV7-3 combines with J gene TRBJ2-3; D is perhaps TRBD2 (7 bases). The germline V and J ends were trimmed by 6 bases and 7 bases, with 14 bases remaining between them. The CDR3 is 13 amino acids. Germline CDR1 and CDR2: SGHTA and FQGTGA. In nucleotides, the CDR3 is TGTGCCAGCAGTCCACGGGGGGCCAATACGCAGTATTTT. Residues: CASSPRGANTQYF.

V is TRBV11-2 and J is TRBJ2-2; D gene uncertain. Germline CDR1 and CDR2: SGHAT and FQNNGV. The CDR3 covers 12 residues. The V and J ends lost 6 bases and 8 bases respectively, with 10 bases between them. CDR3 in amino acids: CASSLTRGELFF. The CDR3 DNA sequence: TGTGCCAGCAGTTTAACGAGGGGGGAGCTGTTTTTT.

The V and J genes are TRBV7-2 and TRBJ2-6; 8 bases map to TRBD2. This CDR3 region has 14 residues. In germline, CDR1 is SGHTA, CDR2 FQGNSA. The ends lost 8 bases at V and 4 bases at J; junction bases unmatched: 4. CDR3 in DNA: TGTGCCAGCGGCGGGGGGTCCGGGGCCAACGTCCTGACTTTC. Protein sequence: CASGGGSGANVLTF.

V is TRBV19 and J is TRBJ2-7; weak D call: TRBD2 (5 bases). CDR3 length: 12 residues. Germline V lookup: CDR1 LNHDA, CDR2 SQIVND (reference sequence). Trimming pared 3 bases from V and 4 bases from J, leaving 7 bases between. The CDR3 DNA follows: TGTGCCAGTAGTATGAGAGGGTACGAGCAGTACTTC. It is translated as CASSMRGYEQYF.

V usage is TRBV5-4 and J usage is TRBJ2-7, with D possibly being TRBD2 (5 bases). Looked up from germline, CDR1 is SGHNT and CDR2 is YYREEE (reference sequence). The CDR3 consists of 14 residues. With 0 bases removed from V and 2 bases from J, the gap between germline ends came to 9 bases. The CDR3 DNA sequence: TGTGCCAGCAGCTTGGGGAGGCGTACCTACGAGCAGTACTTC. It specifies CASSLGRRTYEQYF.

J is TRBJ1-1 and V is TRBV12-3 or TRBV12-4; no firm D call. CDR3 size: 13 residues. V was shortened by 5 bases and J by 5 bases, with 12 bases between the two germline ends. In DNA form, the CDR3 reads TGTGCCAGCAGTCCCTTTTTAAATACTGAAGCTTTCTTT. It encodes CASSPFLNTEAFF.

This chain uses TRBV7-6 with TRBJ2-3, with TRBD2 matching 8 bases. The junction had 10 bases not matched to a gene; V was cut back by 1 base and J by 7 bases. Per germline, CDR1 SGHVS and CDR2 FNYEAQ. This CDR3 has 16 residues. CDR3: CASSLVTGGVRNTQYF. The CDR3 bases are TGTGCCAGCAGCTTAGTTACGGGAGGGGTCCGGAATACGCAGTATTTT. Filled out from reference TRBV7-6 and TRBJ2-3, the complete variable domain reads GAGVSQSPRYKVTKRGQDVALRCDPISGHVSLYWYRQALGQGPEFLTYFNYEAQQDKSGLPNDRFSAERPEGSISTLTIQRTEQRDSAMYRCASSLVTGGVRNTQYFGPGTRLTVL.

V is TRBV4-3 and J is TRBJ1-6, with D tentatively TRBD1 (5 bases). CDR3 length: 15 residues. Trimming shortened V by 0 bases and J by 10 bases, and 13 bases separated the two germline ends. Germline CDR1 and CDR2: LGHNA and YSLEER. The DNA of the CDR3 is TGCGCCAGCAGCCAAGATGTGGGGGAGGCATCACCCCTCCACTTT. Encoded protein: CASSQDVGEASPLHF.

The chain is built from TRBV2 and TRBJ1-1; possibly TRBD1 for D (5 bases). There are 15 residues in the CDR3. Germline V CDR1 and CDR2: SNHLY, FYNNEI. The V gene lost 3 bases and the J gene lost 11 bases, with 22 bases spanning the gap. The CDR3 protein is CASSENSQGHGSAFF. The CDR3 DNA follows: TGTGCCAGCAGTGAGAACTCCCAAGGACATGGGTCGGCTTTCTTT.

There are a few counts of this clone. The chain couples TRBV12-5 to TRBJ2-3; 7 bases are a match to TRBD2. CDR3 length equals 15 residues. Germline V gene lookup returns CDR1 LGHNT and CDR2 FRNRAP. V dropped 1 base and J dropped 1; count of bases not matched to a gene: 2. CDR3 coding DNA: TGTGCTAGTGGTTTGGGCCGGGGGGGCACAGATACGCAGTATTTT. Residues: CASGLGRGGTDTQYF.

In DNA form, the CDR3 reads TGTGCCAGCAGCCCGTTTAGCGGGAGGGAAAGCTACGAGCAGTACTTC. This codes for CASSPFSGRESYEQYF. The V gene is TRBV11-3, the J gene TRBJ2-7; TRBD2 agrees at 11 bases. Germline CDR1 is SGHNT and CDR2 is YENEEA. V was clipped by 5 bases and J by 3 bases; unmatched bases: 9. CDR3 length: 16 residues.

In regard to this clone: One junction end does not reproduce the germline sequence, and a read error may be involved. Other DNA sequences in the sample encode the same CDR3. The chain is built from TRBV4-1 and TRBJ2-2, with 12 bases fitting TRBD1. This CDR3 has 19 amino acids. Germline V gene data show CDR1 as MGHRA and CDR2 as YSYEKL. The CDR3 is CASSHTGTGGNQNTGELFF. In nucleotides, the CDR3 is TGCGCCAGCAGCCATACCGGGACAGGGGGCAACCAGAACACCGGGGAGTTGTTTTTT.

The chain joins TRBV28 to TRBJ1-3; 9 bases are shared with TRBD1. The V gene's germline CDR1 is MDHEN and CDR2 SYDVKM. The ends lost 2 bases at V and 6 bases at J; junction bases unmatched: 8. The CDR3 runs to 16 residues. The CDR3 loop reads CASSLGGQGFVNTIYF. The CDR3 DNA reads TGTGCCAGCAGTTTAGGGGGACAGGGCTTTGTAAACACCATATATTTT.